In its sample, the clone carrying this T cell receptor (beta chain) was seen a few times. These data originate in a study of cytomegalovirus exposure and HLA in healthy donors. The study ran its PCR with 60 Vbeta and 13 Jbeta primers. Generated by immunoSEQ multiplex PCR, the TCRdb table keeps only in-frame clones and is missing some. The table lists some 110,000 clones, around 80% of them singletons. V was shortened by 6 bases and J by 8 bases, with 10 bases between the two germline ends. CDR3 size: 12 residues. Germline V gene sequence: CDR1 MNHEY, CDR2 SVGAGI. This sequence originates from a man aged 25 to 45 in good health and CMV-seropositive. Sequenced: PBMCs. This chain links TRBV6-5 with TRBJ2-2; TRBD2 is a possible D gene (6 bases). CDR3 sequence reads: CASSRAGGELFF. The DNA of the CDR3 is TGTGCCAGCAGCCGGGCGGGGGGGGAGCTGTTTTTT.